This TCR beta chain is from a study of shared clonotypes between healthy human individuals (dated by TCRdb to about 2020). A note on the overall study: A couple of women and a few men aged 18 to 49 years were included in the cohort. Leukapheresis yielded between about 0.85 and 9.5 billion PBMCs per donor. For each donor, CD4 naive and CD4 memory were each run on three plates, CD8 naive on two plates, and CD8 memory on one plate. To increase sequencing depth and limit assay-specific biases, TCR repertoire library preparation and sequencing were carried out by different laboratories using diverse techniques. The study deeply sequenced blood TCR repertoires of about 5 healthy adults to estimate repertoire size and the extent of clonotype sharing between individuals. Study-wide findings and limitations: Larger estimated clonotype richness was generally found for naive subsets than for memory subsets. Even with the large sequencing depth, rarefaction of the sorted-subset datasets indicated that sequencing was incomplete. Clonotypes shared by all four sorted-subset donors showed higher generation probabilities than non-shared clonotypes. When a handful of donors were compared, the shared fraction of clonotypes was about 5.5% for naive CD4, approximately 3.3% for naive CD8, 2% to 2.5% for memory CD4, and around 0.37% for memory CD8. The small number of donors limited the genetic and exposure-history diversity represented. Only blood was sampled, and tissue TCR repertoires likely differ from those in blood. Based on pairwise subsampling, the degree of clonotype sharing among donors was expected to be affected by sequencing depth.

From the cysteine up to the phenylalanine, the CDR3 has a length of 13 residues. Only CDR3 DNA is held: 39 bases, read in frame from base 1. CDR1 and CDR2 (MDHEN, SYDVKM) derive from the germline V gene. The germline V and J ends show losses of 6 bases and 3 bases respectively, and no gene match explains 5 bases of the junction. On this clone: Which antigen it targets is not known. No qualities accompany the bases; no much larger clone lies one base away.

Healthy HIV-negative adults with no recently reported acute infections or vaccinations were included as donors. Every donor was a Caucasian adult residing in Nashville, Tennessee, USA. CD4+ T cells were enriched by magnetic negative selection; naive cells were then positively selected on CD45RA, and the negative fraction formed the memory subset. After blood collection by leukapheresis, PBMCs were isolated using Ficoll-Histopaque density gradient centrifugation and then cryopreserved in the vapor phase of liquid nitrogen. Purity and quantity of every magnetically sorted T cell population were checked by analytical flow cytometry. Each sorted fraction had its genomic DNA isolated and then quantified by UV absorbance on a Nanodrop 2000c. TCR CDR3 regions were amplified from genomic DNA by multiplex PCR using the deep immunoSEQ assay. Extracted genomic DNA from each cell subset was distributed evenly across all wells of several immunoSEQ 96-well plates, and each plate was treated as a replicate. For sorted subsets, roughly 200 ng of genomic DNA, equivalent to around 31,000 T cell genomes, went into each replicate PCR. Purified libraries were quantified with a Qubit 3.0 fluorometer, sized on a Bioanalyzer 2100, and re-quantified with the KAPA Library Quantification kit. Every immunoSEQ 96-well plate was sequenced on a separate single-read 150-cycle Illumina NextSeq 550 flow cell. Per the original workflow: Because only junctional sequences without quality scores were contained in the immunoSEQ output, filtering matching that applied to full-length reads could not be performed. Sequences were annotated with PyIR, a Python wrapper for IgBLAST v1.9, using IMGT germline references to assign V/J genes and CDR3. Any read was removed if the V/J assignment was weak (E-value above 1e-6), the CDR3 was missing, or the read contained stop codons, out-of-frame junctions, or ambiguous translated residues. V3J clonotypes were defined as sequences sharing an identical inferred V gene, J gene, and CDR3 amino acid sequence. Percentage overlap between repertoires was calculated by dividing the number of shared unique clonotypes by the size of the smaller repertoire. RTK rarefaction, the Chao1 estimator, and Recon v2.1 estimates of unobserved clonotypes were used to assess repertoire richness. OLGA was used to compute generation probabilities for all TCRbeta clonotypes that the gDNA method yielded from a handful of donors. TCRdb mirrors the immuneACCESS table, restricted to in-frame sequences. Some clones are absent from its copies; in checked studies, under half trace to an unresolved V gene, and the reason for the others is unknown. Clone size and V and J calls were adopted from that table, with D and trimming inferred from the DNA. The sample contains more than 2,000,000 clones, approximately 90% of them found a single time. Around 0.14% of the sample is taken by the ten largest.

Input material: naive CD4+ T cells sorted from blood. The cell subset or site label for this specimen denotes: CD45RA+ positively selected. The receptor's source is a man aged 18 to 30 in good health. The chain was built from TRBV28 and TRBJ2-7; TRBD2 agrees with 7 junctional bases. The CDR3 loop reads CASRVGLVYEQYF. The DNA sequence follows: TGTGCCAGCAGGGTAGGACTAGTCTACGAGCAGTACTTC.